This T cell receptor beta chain was retrieved from a study of blood T cell repertoires in COVID-19. Looking at the study overall: There were acute and convalescent COVID-19 samples, and they came from the United States, Italy and Spain. PBMCs, B-cell-depleted T cells, or T cells provided the cDNA or gDNA that made up the material.

V was pared by 5 bases and J by 4 bases, with 5 bases of the junction left unmatched. This CDR3 contains 13 residues. Authors' processing steps: Quantification of nucleated cells was approximated via reference gene primer amplification. Clones were sequenced by immunoSEQ multiplex PCR, and TCRdb holds only the in-frame ones, with some missing. The V and J calls and clone size are taken from that table; D and trimming were inferred from the DNA. The table shows some 150,000 clones, with around 85% occurring only once. Sample: peripheral blood. The rearrangement uses TRBV12-3 or TRBV12-4 and TRBJ2-7, with TRBD2 identical over 7 bases. This clonotype was sampled from a man between 60 and 75 years old who had recovered from COVID-19. CDR3 in amino acids: CASSPPSGYEQYF. The CDR3 DNA reads as TGTGCCAGCAGTCCCCCTAGCGGTTACGAGCAGTACTTC.